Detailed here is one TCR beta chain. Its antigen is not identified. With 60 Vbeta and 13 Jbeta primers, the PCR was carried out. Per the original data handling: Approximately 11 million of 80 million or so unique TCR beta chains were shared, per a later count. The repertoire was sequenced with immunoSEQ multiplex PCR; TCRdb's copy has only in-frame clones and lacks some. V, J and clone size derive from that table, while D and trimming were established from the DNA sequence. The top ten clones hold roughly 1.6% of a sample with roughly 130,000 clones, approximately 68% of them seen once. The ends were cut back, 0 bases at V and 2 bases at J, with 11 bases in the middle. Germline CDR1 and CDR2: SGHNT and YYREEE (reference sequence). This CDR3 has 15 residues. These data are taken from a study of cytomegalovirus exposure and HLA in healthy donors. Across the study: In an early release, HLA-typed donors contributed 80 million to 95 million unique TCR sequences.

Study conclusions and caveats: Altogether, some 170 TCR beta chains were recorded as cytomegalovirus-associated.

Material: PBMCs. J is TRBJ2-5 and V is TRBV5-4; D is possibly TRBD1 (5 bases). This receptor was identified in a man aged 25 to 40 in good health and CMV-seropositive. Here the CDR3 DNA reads TGTGCCAGCAGCTTGGTCCTAGGGGTTCAAGAGACCCAGTACTTC. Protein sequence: CASSLVLGVQETQYF.